This TCR beta chain is drawn from a study of T-cell memory formation after mild COVID-19 (dated by TCRdb to the early 2020s). Background for the entire study: TCR sequence clusters from the two donors were largely donor specific. Two young, previously healthy adult volunteers made up the cohort, one male and one female. T-cell clones expanding and contracting after mild COVID-19 in two donors were tracked by longitudinal TCRalpha and TCRbeta repertoire sequencing.

What the study reported, not specific to this receptor: Contracting CD4+ clones were located mainly in the CM and EM memory subsets, whereas CD8+ clones were found to be enriched in EMRA. The study included only two mild cases, and larger cohorts that include severe cases with pre-infection samples were judged to be necessary. SARS-CoV-2 specificity of the second-wave clones peaking on day 37 was not confirmed. The detection of some responding clones in pre-infection memory suggests that pre-existing cross-reactive memory T cells joined the SARS-CoV-2 response. From day 15 to 85, contracting clones showed balanced CD4/CD8 phenotypes, whereas a second wave of clones that expanded from day 15 to 37 leaned towards CD4+.

The CDR3 numbers 15 residues from cysteine through phenylalanine. The sequence is cut down to CDR3 DNA, 45 bases in frame from base 1. About this clonotype: What antigen it recognizes has not been identified. There are no base qualities to consult, and no much larger clone falls within one base.

Sequenced using an Illumina NovaSeq 6000. cDNA libraries for TCRalpha and TCRbeta were prepared by 5'RACE using constant-segment primers, with sample barcodes and unique molecular identifiers added. RNA was extracted from every sample with Trizol reagent. Amplification of the libraries took two PCR steps, and the second step added a second sample barcode plus Illumina TruSeq adapters. Libraries were sequenced on an Illumina NovaSeq with 2 x 150 bp paired-end reads. The paper's processing steps were these. With migec v1.2.7, reads were demultiplexed and then collapsed into UMI-guided consensus sequences. With mixcr v2.1.11, UMI consensuses were aligned to TRA and TRB V and J templates and assembled into clonotypes. A clonotype was counted as expanded or contracted only if both edgeR and NoisET called the change significant, with noise models trained on biological replicates. For edgeR calls, the thresholds were a false discovery rate-adjusted p below 0.01 and a log2 fold-change of 1. As an exploratory analysis of dynamics, PCA with hierarchical clustering was applied to max-normalized trajectories of the 1000 most abundant clonotypes. Separately sequenced CD4+ and CD8+ repertoires were used to assign the CD4 or CD8 phenotype of responding clones. TCRdb handled the public reads itself, with Q25 trimming in fastp and clone calling in MiXCR, and kept productive beta chains. Under each unique CDR3 protein, matching rows form one entry showing the most common genes and DNA. TCRdb's processing, not the study's, gives the V and J calls here. For this sample there are hundreds of thousands of distinct CDR3 sequences; about a fifth appear just once. The top ten hold 12% of the sample.

Ficoll-Paque density gradient centrifugation was the method used to isolate PBMCs. Sequencing was done on a sample of PBMCs or a T cell subset sorted from them (not recorded which). The sequence derives from an adult woman who had mild COVID-19 (a few samples of this study predate the infection). The sample titles of this study are shuffled in the database, so cell type and time point are left out; the donor was told from shared clones. Recombination joined TRBV21-1 with TRBJ2-1; the DNA was not used to check the table's D call, TRBD1. TRBV21-1 is assigned pseudogene status. The CDR3 loop reads CASSMGRKTYNEQFF. The DNA reads as follows: TGTGCCAGCTCCATGGGGCGTAAGACCTACAATGAGCAGTTCTTC.